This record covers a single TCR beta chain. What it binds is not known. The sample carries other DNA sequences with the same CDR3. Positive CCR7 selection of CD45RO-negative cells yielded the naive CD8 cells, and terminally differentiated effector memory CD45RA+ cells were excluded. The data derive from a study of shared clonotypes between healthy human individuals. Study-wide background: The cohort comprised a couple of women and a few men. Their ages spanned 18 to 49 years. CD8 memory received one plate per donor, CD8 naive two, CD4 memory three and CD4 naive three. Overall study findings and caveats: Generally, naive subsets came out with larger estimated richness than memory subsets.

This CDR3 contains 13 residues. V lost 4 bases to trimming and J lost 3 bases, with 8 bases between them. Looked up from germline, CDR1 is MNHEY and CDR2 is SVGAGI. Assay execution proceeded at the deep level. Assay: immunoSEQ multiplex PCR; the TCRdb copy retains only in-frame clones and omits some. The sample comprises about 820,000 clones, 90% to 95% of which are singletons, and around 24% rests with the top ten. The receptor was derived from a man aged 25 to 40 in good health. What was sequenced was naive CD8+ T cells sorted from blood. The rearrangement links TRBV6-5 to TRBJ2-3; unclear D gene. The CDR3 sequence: CASSSLGTDTQYF. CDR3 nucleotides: TGTGCCAGCAGTTCATTAGGTACAGATACGCAGTATTTT.